Listed here is a single T cell receptor beta chain. Sequencing used immunoSEQ multiplex PCR; TCRdb keeps in-frame clones, though not all of them. This sample has 390,000 or so clones, with 90% found just once. This sample stems from a study of control samples from healthy donors and cancer patients. CDR3 size: 15 residues. The V and J ends lost 2 bases and 10 bases respectively, with 15 bases between them. CDR1 is SGHAT and CDR2 is FQNNGV in the germline V gene. The TCR originated in a man aged 40-55 years with head and neck cancer. This sequence joins TRBV11-2 and TRBJ1-6; D is possibly TRBD1 (5 bases). The sample taken for sequencing was PBMCs. The CDR3 nucleotides are TGTGCCAGCAGCTTACTTCCGGGGGGTGCATCACCCCTCCACTTT. Its protein product is CASSLLPGGASPLHF.